Following are 3 T cell receptor beta chains from one sample sequenced in a study of neoadjuvant anti-PD-1 for oral cavity cancer. Assay used: immunoSEQ multiplex PCR; TCRdb lists only in-frame clones, some missing. The data hold about 13,000 clones, with under 70% observed a single time. Time point of the sample: after neoadjuvant nivolumab, at surgical resection. The material sequenced was PBMCs, taken after nivolumab (anti-PD-1) treatment. The receptor source for this set is a person between 40 and 85 years old with oral cavity squamous cell carcinoma.

The chain carries TRBV19 and TRBJ2-3; TRBD2 is a possible D gene (5 bases). The germline gives CDR1 LNHDA, CDR2 SQIVND (reference sequence). The CDR3 sequence is 14 residues long. The V end was cut by 2 bases, the J end by 2 bases, with 8 bases between. The CDR3 region is CASSIIDYTDTQYF. DNA for the CDR3: TGTGCCAGTAGTATAATTGACTACACAGATACGCAGTATTTT.

J is TRBJ2-7 and V is TRBV6-1; D gene uncertain. The CDR3 has 11 residues. The germline CDR1 and CDR2 sequences are MNHNS and SASEGT. Trimming removed 7 bases at V and 3 bases at J, with 7 bases between. The CDR3 bases are TGTGCCAGCAAAAGGGTCTACGAGCAGTACTTC. Its translation is CASKRVYEQYF.

The J gene is TRBJ1-1, the V gene TRBV19; D uncertain. The germline V and J ends were trimmed by 6 bases and 4 bases, with 12 bases remaining between them. CDR3 length: 13 amino acids. Germline V gene sequence: CDR1 LNHDA, CDR2 SQIVND (reference sequence). The CDR3 here is CASSQKVSTEAFF. CDR3 bases: TGTGCCAGTAGCCAGAAAGTGAGCACTGAAGCTTTCTTT.